This record covers a single T cell receptor (beta chain). At the DNA level, this CDR3 is encoded by other sequences in the same sample as well. This sample was included in a study of cytomegalovirus exposure and HLA in healthy donors. This CDR3 spans 11 amino acids. CDR1 DFQATT and CDR2 SNEGSKA come from the germline V gene (reference sequence). The V gene lost 0 bases and the J gene lost 8 bases, with 4 bases spanning the gap. Amplification used 60 Vbeta primers and 13 Jbeta primers. Sequenced by immunoSEQ multiplex PCR; TCRdb stores in-frame clones only, minus some. The table shows 120,000 or so clones, with 80% occurring only once.

The material sequenced was PBMCs. This TCR was recovered from a man aged 25-40 years in good health and CMV-seropositive. This sequence joins TRBV20-1 and TRBJ1-4; D gene ambiguous. The CDR3 is CSARDSEKLFF. DNA of the CDR3: TGCAGTGCTAGAGATAGCGAAAAACTGTTTTTT.